A selection of T cell receptor beta chains follows, all from one sample in a study of shared clonotypes between healthy human individuals. This table comes from immunoSEQ multiplex PCR, and its TCRdb copy is limited to in-frame clones, with some not included. The table includes 760,000 or so clones, just over 95% detected once. The sequencing input was naive CD8+ T cells sorted from blood. The receptors originated from a young man in good health. Both conserved end residues are part of each CDR3. The order of the fields is CDR3 DNA, CDR3 protein, clone size, J gene, D gene, V gene, CDR3 length. A D gene is named only where the DNA matches it firmly. The size field is filled for only some rows; it gives once, few, many or a size class.

CDR3nt: TGTGCCAGTTCAACAGGGTTCTACGAGCAGTACTTC
CDR3aa: CASSTGFYEQYF
abundance: -
j_gene: TRBJ2-7
d_gene: -
v_gene: TRBV27
len: 12

CDR3nt: TGTGCCAGCAGCCTATCGTATGAGCAGTTCTTC
CDR3aa: CASSLSYEQFF
abundance: -
j_gene: TRBJ2-1
d_gene: -
v_gene: TRBV7-2
len: 11

CDR3nt: TGTGCCAGCAGCGCACAAATGAACACTGAAGCTTTCTTT
CDR3aa: CASSAQMNTEAFF
abundance: -
j_gene: TRBJ1-1
d_gene: -
v_gene: TRBV7-6
len: 13

CDR3nt: TGTGCCAGCAGCGCCTCAGGGATTCTAGAGACCCAGTACTTC
CDR3aa: CASSASGILETQYF
abundance: -
j_gene: TRBJ2-5
d_gene: -
v_gene: TRBV9
len: 14

CDR3nt: TGTGCCAGCAGCCGAATGGACAGGGCAGCTTTCTTT
CDR3aa: CASSRMDRAAFF
abundance: -
j_gene: TRBJ1-1
d_gene: TRBD1
v_gene: TRBV28
len: 12

CDR3nt: TGTGCCAGCAGCCCGACTAGCGGGAGGGCCAGTTTATCCAATGAGCAGTTCTTC
CDR3aa: CASSPTSGRASLSNEQFF
abundance: once
j_gene: TRBJ2-1
d_gene: TRBD2
v_gene: TRBV7-2
len: 18

CDR3nt: TGTGCCAGCAGCCCCTACGAGGGGGGGCGGGAGACCCAGTACTTC
CDR3aa: CASSPYEGGRETQYF
abundance: -
j_gene: TRBJ2-5
d_gene: -
v_gene: TRBV11-2
len: 15

CDR3nt: TGTGCCAGCAGGGCGGGAAAACTGTTTTTT
CDR3aa: CASRAGKLFF
abundance: -
j_gene: TRBJ1-4
d_gene: -
v_gene: TRBV2
len: 10

CDR3nt: TGTGCCTGTTCGCGGTCTAGCTCCTACAATGAGCAGTTCTTC
CDR3aa: CACSRSSSYNEQFF
abundance: -
j_gene: TRBJ2-1
d_gene: -
v_gene: TRBV30
len: 14

CDR3nt: TGTGCCAGCAGTACGAAGGGGGTGGACAATCAGCCCCAGCATTTT
CDR3aa: CASSTKGVDNQPQHF
abundance: -
j_gene: TRBJ1-5
d_gene: -
v_gene: TRBV27
len: 15

CDR3nt: TGCAGTGCCCTCGCCTACGAGCAGTACTTC
CDR3aa: CSALAYEQYF
abundance: -
j_gene: TRBJ2-7
d_gene: -
v_gene: TRBV20-1
len: 10

CDR3nt: TGTGCCAGCAGTTTAAGTCCAGCAGGGCCGGAGACCCAGTACTTC
CDR3aa: CASSLSPAGPETQYF
abundance: -
j_gene: TRBJ2-5
d_gene: -
v_gene: TRBV27
len: 15

CDR3nt: TGTGCCAGCAGCTTAACGGACAGGGCAGGCACCGGGGAGCTGTTTTTT
CDR3aa: CASSLTDRAGTGELFF
abundance: -
j_gene: TRBJ2-2
d_gene: TRBD1
v_gene: TRBV7-9
len: 16

CDR3nt: TGTGCCAGCAGCGTAGACAGAGACAATGAGCAGTTCTTC
CDR3aa: CASSVDRDNEQFF
abundance: -
j_gene: TRBJ2-1
d_gene: -
v_gene: TRBV9
len: 13

CDR3nt: TGTGCCAGCAGCTTTTCAGGGGTGGGCGAGCAGTACTTC
CDR3aa: CASSFSGVGEQYF
abundance: -
j_gene: TRBJ2-7
d_gene: -
v_gene: TRBV7-9
len: 13

CDR3nt: TGCGCCAGCAGCTTGGGCGCGGTACAGGGGGGCAGGGAGACCCAGTACTTC
CDR3aa: CASSLGAVQGGRETQYF
abundance: -
j_gene: TRBJ2-5
d_gene: TRBD1
v_gene: TRBV5-1
len: 17

CDR3nt: TGTGCCAGCAGCCAAGTATCCGAACCCCTGGAGGGGGCCAACGTCCTGACTTTC
CDR3aa: CASSQVSEPLEGANVLTF
abundance: -
j_gene: TRBJ2-6
d_gene: -
v_gene: TRBV14
len: 18

CDR3nt: TGTGCCAGCAGTTTCGGAAGAAGGTACGAGCAGTACTTC
CDR3aa: CASSFGRRYEQYF
abundance: -
j_gene: TRBJ2-7
d_gene: -
v_gene: TRBV27
len: 13

CDR3nt: TGTGCCACCAGCAGAGATCGGGCAAACAGGGGGCATGAGCAGTTCTTC
CDR3aa: CATSRDRANRGHEQFF
abundance: -
j_gene: TRBJ2-1
d_gene: TRBD1
v_gene: TRBV15
len: 16

CDR3nt: TGTGCCAGCAGCTTACCCCCTGGCGGTTACTCCTACGAGCAGTACTTC
CDR3aa: CASSLPPGGYSYEQYF
abundance: -
j_gene: TRBJ2-7
d_gene: -
v_gene: TRBV7-2
len: 16

CDR3nt: TGTGCCAGCAGCTTAACAGCCATGAACACTGAAGCTTTCTTT
CDR3aa: CASSLTAMNTEAFF
abundance: -
j_gene: TRBJ1-1
d_gene: -
v_gene: TRBV11-2
len: 14

CDR3nt: TGTGCCAGCAGTGATTCAGGGGCCGCCGGGGAGCTGTTTTTT
CDR3aa: CASSDSGAAGELFF
abundance: -
j_gene: TRBJ2-2
d_gene: -
v_gene: TRBV6-1
len: 14

CDR3nt: TGTGCCAGCAGTTACAAGGGAGACAATGAAGCTTTCTTT
CDR3aa: CASSYKGDNEAFF
abundance: -
j_gene: TRBJ1-1
d_gene: -
v_gene: TRBV6-5
len: 13

CDR3nt: TGTGCCAGCAGCTTTCAGGGGAGCTCCTACGAGCAGTACTTC
CDR3aa: CASSFQGSSYEQYF
abundance: -
j_gene: TRBJ2-7
d_gene: -
v_gene: TRBV11-2
len: 14

CDR3nt: TGCGCCAGCAGCCAAGATAACAGGGGGGTCTACGAGCAGTACTTC
CDR3aa: CASSQDNRGVYEQYF
abundance: -
j_gene: TRBJ2-7
d_gene: TRBD1
v_gene: TRBV4-1
len: 15

CDR3nt: TGTGCCAGCAGTTTATTAAATCCCGGTGGCCAGGGGGTCTACTATGGCTACACCTTC
CDR3aa: CASSLLNPGGQGVYYGYTF
abundance: -
j_gene: TRBJ1-2
d_gene: TRBD1
v_gene: TRBV27
len: 19

CDR3nt: TGTGCCAGCAGTTTGGGGGCGCCTTACGAGCAGTACTTC
CDR3aa: CASSLGAPYEQYF
abundance: -
j_gene: TRBJ2-7
d_gene: -
v_gene: TRBV27
len: 13

CDR3nt: TGCGCCAGCAGCCTACTTCAGGTAGAGGGGACTACCTACGAGCAGTACTTC
CDR3aa: CASSLLQVEGTTYEQYF
abundance: -
j_gene: TRBJ2-7
d_gene: TRBD2
v_gene: TRBV4-1
len: 17

CDR3nt: TGCGCCAGCAGCTTGGGGAGGACAGGGCCCCACGAGCAGTACTTC
CDR3aa: CASSLGRTGPHEQYF
abundance: once
j_gene: TRBJ2-7
d_gene: TRBD1
v_gene: TRBV5-1
len: 15

CDR3nt: TGCGCCAGCAGCTTGGTCATCGGGACAGCCCAGGAGGAGCTGTTTTTT
CDR3aa: CASSLVIGTAQEELFF
abundance: -
j_gene: TRBJ2-2
d_gene: TRBD1
v_gene: TRBV5-1
len: 16